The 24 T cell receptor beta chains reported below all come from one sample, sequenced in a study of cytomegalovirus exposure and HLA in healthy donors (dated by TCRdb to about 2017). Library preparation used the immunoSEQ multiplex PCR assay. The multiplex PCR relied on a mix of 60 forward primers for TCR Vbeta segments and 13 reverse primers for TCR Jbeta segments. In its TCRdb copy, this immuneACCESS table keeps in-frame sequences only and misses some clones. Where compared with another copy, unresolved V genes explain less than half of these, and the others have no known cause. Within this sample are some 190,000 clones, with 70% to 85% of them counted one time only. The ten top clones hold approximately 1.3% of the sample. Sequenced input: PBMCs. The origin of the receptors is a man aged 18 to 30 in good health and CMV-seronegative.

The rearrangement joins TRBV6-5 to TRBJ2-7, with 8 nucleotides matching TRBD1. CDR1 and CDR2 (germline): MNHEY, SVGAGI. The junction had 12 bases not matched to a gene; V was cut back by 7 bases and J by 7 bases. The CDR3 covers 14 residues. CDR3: CASTLGQGMGEQYF. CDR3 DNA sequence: TGTGCCAGCACCTTAGGACAGGGTATGGGGGAGCAGTACTTC.

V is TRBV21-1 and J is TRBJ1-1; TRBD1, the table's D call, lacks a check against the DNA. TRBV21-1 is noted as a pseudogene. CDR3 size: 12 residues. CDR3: CASSPRTGGTFF. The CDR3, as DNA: TGTGCCAGCAGCCCTCGGACAGGCGGAACTTTCTTT.

The CDR3 coding sequence is TGTGCCAGCTCACCGCGGGCCTCGAACACCGGGGAGCTGTTTTTT. This sequence encodes CASSPRASNTGELFF. The gene calls are TRBV18 and TRBJ2-2; possible D gene TRBD2, 5 bases. V was trimmed by 3 bases and J by 0 bases, leaving 8 bases between them. This CDR3 contains 15 residues. Germline lookup yields CDR1 KGHSH and CDR2 LQKENI. The whole variable domain, filled in from reference TRBV18 and TRBJ2-2, reads NAGVMQNPRHLVRRRGQEARLRCSPMKGHSHVYWYRQLPEEGLKFMVYLQKENIIDESGMPKERFSAEFPKEGPSILRIQQVVRGDSAAYFCASSPRASNTGELFFGEGSRLTVL.

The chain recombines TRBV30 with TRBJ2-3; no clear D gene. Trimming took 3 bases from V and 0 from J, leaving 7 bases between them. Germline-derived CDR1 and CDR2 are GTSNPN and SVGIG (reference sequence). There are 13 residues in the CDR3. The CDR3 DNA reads TGTGCCTGGAGGGTGAGGAGCACAGATACGCAGTATTTT. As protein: CAWRVRSTDTQYF.

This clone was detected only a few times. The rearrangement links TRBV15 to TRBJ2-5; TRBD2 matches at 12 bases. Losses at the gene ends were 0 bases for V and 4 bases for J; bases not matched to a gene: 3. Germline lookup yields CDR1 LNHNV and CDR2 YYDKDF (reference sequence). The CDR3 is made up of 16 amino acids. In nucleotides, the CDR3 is TGTGCCACCAGCAGAGATCTAGCGGGAGGGCCAGAGACCCAGTACTTC. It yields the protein CATSRDLAGGPETQYF.

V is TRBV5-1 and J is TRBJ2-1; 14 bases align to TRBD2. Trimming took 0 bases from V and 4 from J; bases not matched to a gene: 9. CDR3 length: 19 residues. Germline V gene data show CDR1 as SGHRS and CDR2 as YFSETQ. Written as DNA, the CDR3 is TGCGCCAGCAGCTTGGCCGTCGGGACTAGCGGGAGACCGTACAATGAGCAGTTCTTC. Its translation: CASSLAVGTSGRPYNEQFF.

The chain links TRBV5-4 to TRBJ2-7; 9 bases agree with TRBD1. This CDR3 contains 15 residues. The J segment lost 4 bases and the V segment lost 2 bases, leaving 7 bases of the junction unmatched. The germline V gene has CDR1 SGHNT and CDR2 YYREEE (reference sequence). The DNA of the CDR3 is TGTGCCAGCAGCTTACTGCCGGGACAGGGTTACGAGCAGTACTTC. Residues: CASSLLPGQGYEQYF.

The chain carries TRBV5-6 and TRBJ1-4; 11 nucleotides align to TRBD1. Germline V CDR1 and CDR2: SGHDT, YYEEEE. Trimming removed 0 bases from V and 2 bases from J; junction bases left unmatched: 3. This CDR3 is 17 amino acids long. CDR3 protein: CASSLADRGPTNEKLFF. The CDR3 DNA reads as TGTGCCAGCAGCTTGGCGGACAGGGGGCCTACTAATGAAAAACTGTTTTTT.

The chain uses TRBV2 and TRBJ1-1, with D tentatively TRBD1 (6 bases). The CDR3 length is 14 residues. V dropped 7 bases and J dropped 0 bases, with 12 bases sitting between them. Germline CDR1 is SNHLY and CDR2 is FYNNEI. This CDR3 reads CASKLRGLNTEAFF. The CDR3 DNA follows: TGTGCCAGCAAACTCAGGGGCCTGAACACTGAAGCTTTCTTT.

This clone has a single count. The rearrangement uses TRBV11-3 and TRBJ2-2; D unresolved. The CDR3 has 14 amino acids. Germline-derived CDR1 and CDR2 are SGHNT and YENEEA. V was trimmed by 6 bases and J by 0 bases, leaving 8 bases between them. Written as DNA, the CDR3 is TGTGCCAGCAGGGGCCCGTCGAACACCGGGGAGCTGTTTTTT. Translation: CASRGPSNTGELFF.

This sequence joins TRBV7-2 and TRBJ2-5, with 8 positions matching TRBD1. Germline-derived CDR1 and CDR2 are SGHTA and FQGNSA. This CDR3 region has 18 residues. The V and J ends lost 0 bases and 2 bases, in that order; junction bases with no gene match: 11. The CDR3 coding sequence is TGTGCCAGCAGCTTAGCGCGAACAGGGGGATCGCTACAAGAGACCCAGTACTTC. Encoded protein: CASSLARTGGSLQETQYF.

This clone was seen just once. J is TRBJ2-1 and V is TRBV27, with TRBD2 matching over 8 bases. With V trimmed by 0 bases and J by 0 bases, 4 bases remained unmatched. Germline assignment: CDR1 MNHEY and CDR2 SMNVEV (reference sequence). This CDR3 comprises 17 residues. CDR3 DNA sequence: TGTGCCAGCAGTTTATCCCCCAGCGGGAGCTCCTACAATGAGCAGTTCTTC. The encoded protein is CASSLSPSGSSYNEQFF.

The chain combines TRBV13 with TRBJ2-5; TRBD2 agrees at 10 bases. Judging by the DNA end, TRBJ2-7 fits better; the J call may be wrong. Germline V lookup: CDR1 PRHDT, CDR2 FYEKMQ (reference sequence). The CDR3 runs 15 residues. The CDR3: CASSTSGASNDEQYF. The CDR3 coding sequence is TGTGCCAGCAGCACTAGCGGGGCTAGTAACGACGAGCAGTACTTC.

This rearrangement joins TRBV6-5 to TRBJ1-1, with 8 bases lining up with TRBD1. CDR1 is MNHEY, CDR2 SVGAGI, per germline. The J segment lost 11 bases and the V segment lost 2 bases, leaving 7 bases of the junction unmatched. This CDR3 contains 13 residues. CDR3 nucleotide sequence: TGTGCCAGCAGTTACGGGACAGGCTTGGGGGCTTTCTTT. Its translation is CASSYGTGLGAFF.

CDR3: CAWSGVRTSGSNEQFF. CDR3 sequence (DNA): TGTGCCTGGAGTGGGGTGAGGACTAGCGGGAGTAATGAGCAGTTCTTC. The V gene is TRBV30, the J gene TRBJ2-1; TRBD2 matches at 13 bases. The CDR3 is 16 amino acids. The trim removed 1 base at V and 7 bases at J, leaving 7 bases unmatched. Germline CDR1 is GTSNPN and CDR2 is SVGIG (reference sequence).

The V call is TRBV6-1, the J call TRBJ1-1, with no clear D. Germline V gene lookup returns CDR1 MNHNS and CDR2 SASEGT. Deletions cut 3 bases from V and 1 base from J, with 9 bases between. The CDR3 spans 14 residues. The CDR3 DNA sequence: TGTGCCAGCAGTGACAGGAACTGGAACACTGAAGCTTTCTTT. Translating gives CASSDRNWNTEAFF.

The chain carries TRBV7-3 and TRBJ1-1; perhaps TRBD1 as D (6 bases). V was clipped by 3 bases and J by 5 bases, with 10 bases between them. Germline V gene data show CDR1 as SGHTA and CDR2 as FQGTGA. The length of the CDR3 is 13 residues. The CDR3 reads CASSFAGATEAFF. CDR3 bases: TGTGCCAGCAGCTTCGCAGGGGCTACTGAAGCTTTCTTT.

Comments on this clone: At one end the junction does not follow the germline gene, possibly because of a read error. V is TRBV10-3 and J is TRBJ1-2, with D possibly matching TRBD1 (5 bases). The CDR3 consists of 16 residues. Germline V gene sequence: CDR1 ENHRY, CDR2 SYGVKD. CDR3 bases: TGTGCCATCAATGAGTTTTTCGGGGGGACTAACTATGGCTACACCTTC. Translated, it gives CAINEFFGGTNYGYTF.

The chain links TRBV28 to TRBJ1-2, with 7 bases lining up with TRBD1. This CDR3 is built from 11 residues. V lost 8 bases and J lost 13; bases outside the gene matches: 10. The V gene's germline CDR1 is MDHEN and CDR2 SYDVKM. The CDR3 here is CASGRDSQITF. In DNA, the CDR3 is TGTGCCAGCGGTAGGGACAGCCAGATCACCTTC.

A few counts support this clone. CDR3: CASSPTGVYGYTF. The CDR3 coding sequence is TGTGCCAGCAGTCCTACAGGGGTCTATGGCTACACCTTC. This chain links TRBV2 with TRBJ1-2; TRBD1 aligns across 7 bases. V lost 5 bases and J lost 4; bases outside the gene matches: 4. The CDR3 runs 13 residues. Germline V lookup: CDR1 SNHLY, CDR2 FYNNEI.

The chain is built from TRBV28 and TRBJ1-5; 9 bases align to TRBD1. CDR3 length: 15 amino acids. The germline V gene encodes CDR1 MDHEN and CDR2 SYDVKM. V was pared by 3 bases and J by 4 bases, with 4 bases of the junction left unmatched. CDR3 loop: CASSLGQGVNQPQHF. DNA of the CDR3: TGTGCCAGCAGTTTGGGACAGGGTGTAAATCAGCCCCAGCATTTT.

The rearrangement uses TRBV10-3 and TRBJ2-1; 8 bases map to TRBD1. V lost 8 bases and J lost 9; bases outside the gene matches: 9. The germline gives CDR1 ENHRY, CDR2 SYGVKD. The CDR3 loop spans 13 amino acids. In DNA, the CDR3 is TGTGCCATCGGGGCAGGGGGCTTGACTGAGCAGTTCTTC. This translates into CAIGAGGLTEQFF.

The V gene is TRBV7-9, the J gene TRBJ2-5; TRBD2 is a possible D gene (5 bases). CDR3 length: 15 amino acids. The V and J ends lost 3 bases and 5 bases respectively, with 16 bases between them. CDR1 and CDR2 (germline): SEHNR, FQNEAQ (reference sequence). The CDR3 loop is CASSFSPTAGETQYF. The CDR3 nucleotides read TGTGCCAGCAGCTTCAGCCCAACGGCGGGCGAGACCCAGTACTTC.

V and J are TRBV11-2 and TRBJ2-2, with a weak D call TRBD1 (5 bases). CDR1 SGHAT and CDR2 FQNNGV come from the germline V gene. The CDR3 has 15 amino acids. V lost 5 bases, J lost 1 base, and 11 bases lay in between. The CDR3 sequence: CASSRQPGNTGELFF. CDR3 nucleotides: TGTGCCAGCAGCCGACAGCCAGGGAACACCGGGGAGCTGTTTTTT.